This T cell receptor beta chain appears in the sequencing data of a study of monozygotic twins with inflammatory bowel disease. The study's findings and limits: There were differing immunosuppressive treatments, which may have added variability to patient repertoires.

Isolation of total RNA was performed on whole blood, with no prior T cell sorting. As regards this clonotype: Its antigen is still unknown.

No DNA is given; TCRdb re-called the 5' RACE reads and lists each CDR3 protein once. This sample's table reports approximately 390,000 distinct CDR3 sequences. This CDR3 contains 15 residues. Germline V gene sequence: CDR1 SGHTA, CDR2 FQGNSA. The TCR originated in a human donor with ulcerative colitis or Crohn's disease, or a healthy co-twin of an affected twin (not recorded which). The V and J genes are TRBV7-2 and TRBJ1-5; the TCRdb call, TRBD1, lacks DNA for checking. The specimen sequenced was blood. The CDR3: CASSLDGGGSQPQHF.